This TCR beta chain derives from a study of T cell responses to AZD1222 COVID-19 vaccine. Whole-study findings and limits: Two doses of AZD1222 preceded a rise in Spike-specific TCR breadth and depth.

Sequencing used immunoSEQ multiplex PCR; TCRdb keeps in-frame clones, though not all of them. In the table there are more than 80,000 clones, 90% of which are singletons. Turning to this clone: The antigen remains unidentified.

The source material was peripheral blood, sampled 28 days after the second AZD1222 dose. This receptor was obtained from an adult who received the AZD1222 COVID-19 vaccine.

CDR3 coding DNA: TGCGCCAGCAGCCAAGATCCGGGAGGGCAAGGAGGCTACACCTTC. Translated, it gives CASSQDPGGQGGYTF. The chain has TRBV4-3 and TRBJ1-2; unclear D gene. V was shortened by 0 bases and J by 8 bases, with 16 bases between the two germline ends. In germline, CDR1 is LGHNA, CDR2 YSLEER. The CDR3 loop spans 15 amino acids.